This T cell receptor beta chain was observed in a study of early T cells in non-severe SARS-CoV-2 infection. Overall study context: Unsorted whole blood bulk RNA was sequenced, with unpaired chains.

The CDR3 runs to 14 residues. Germline V lookup: CDR1 MNHEY, CDR2 SVGAGI. The V segment lost 6 bases and the J segment 4 bases; nucleotides outside the gene matches: 5. Unique molecular identifiers (one per individual cDNA molecule) were attached. TCRdb ran MiXCR on the 5' RACE reads and lists one entry per CDR3 protein. The repertoire has around 50,000 distinct CDR3 sequences, 4% to 5% of them found once; the top ten carry around 5.5%. The study, taken as a whole, reports: Using VDJdb, the matching emphasized anti-spike CD8 responses while missing private and CD4 specificities.

This clonotype was counted ten times or more. Its matching antigen is unknown. The chain couples TRBV6-5 to TRBJ2-3; 9 bases map to TRBD1. This receptor was obtained from an adult who was a healthcare worker with PCR-confirmed SARS-CoV-2 infection or an uninfected control (not recorded which). The specimen sequenced was whole blood. Written as DNA, the CDR3 is TGTGCCAGCAGACCCGGGACAGGGCCAGATACGCAGTATTTT. Amino acids: CASRPGTGPDTQYF.